The T cell receptor beta chain described here comes from a study of a mutant IDH1 vaccine in newly diagnosed glioma. The CDR3 is 16 amino acids. CDR1 and CDR2 from the germline V gene are SGDLS and YYNGEE. The ends lost 3 bases at V and 6 bases at J; junction bases unmatched: 11. Comments on this clone: What it recognizes is unknown.

The table came from immunoSEQ multiplex PCR; TCRdb's copy has only in-frame clones and leaves some out. The sample carries 50,000 to 75,000 clones, roughly four fifths recorded once. Regarding time point: week 5, during vaccination. Every vaccination contained 300 ug of the mutant IDH1 20-mer peptide and was paired with topical imiquimod. The chain couples TRBV9 to TRBJ2-2, with 7 nucleotides matching TRBD1. Sequencing used PBMCs, obtained from a glioma patient whose treatment included an IDH1 peptide vaccine. The clonotype comes from a woman aged 50 to 60 with glioma. Here the CDR3 reads CASSEPSGTAAGELFF. The CDR3 coding sequence is TGTGCCAGCAGCGAGCCCTCCGGGACAGCGGCCGGGGAGCTGTTTTTT. The variable domain in full, with the rest retrieved from reference TRBV9 and TRBJ2-2, is DSGVTQTPKHLITATGQRVTLRCSPRSGDLSVYWYQQSLDQGLQFLIQYYNGEERAKGNILERFSAQQFPDLHSELNLSSLELGDSALYFCASSEPSGTAAGELFFGEGSRLTVL.